These 3 T cell receptor beta chains came from one sample sequenced in a study of molecular identifiers for immune sequencing clone quantification. TCRdb analysed the PCR reads with MiXCR anew, one entry per CDR3 protein. The top ten hold over 0.6% of the sample, which has under 600,000 distinct CDR3 sequences, roughly 26% seen once. The sequenced sample consisted of naive CD8+ T cells from blood, with Jurkat cell RNA spiked in. As to subset: FACS-sorted CD8+CD4-CCR7+CD45RA+ naive T cells. All receptors come from a human donor in good health. Some libraries in this study had Jurkat cell RNA spiked in.

The V and J genes are TRBV28 and TRBJ1-1; 8 bases match TRBD1. Germline CDR1 and CDR2: MDHEN and SYDVKM. The CDR3 has 15 residues. V lost 3 bases and J lost 4; bases outside the gene matches: 7. This chain's CDR3 is CASSFGTGWSTEAFF. CDR3 nucleotide sequence: TGTGCCAGCAGTTTTGGGACAGGCTGGAGCACTGAAGCTTTCTTT.

The chain uses TRBV27 and TRBJ1-5; possibly TRBD1 for D (6 bases). Germline assignment: CDR1 MNHEY and CDR2 SMNVEV (reference sequence). Trimming took off 6 bases at V and 1 base at J, with 13 bases between the two ends. The CDR3 contains 15 residues. CDR3 in DNA: TGTGCCAGCAGGCAACAGGGATTCAGCAATCAGCCCCAGCATTTT. It encodes CASRQQGFSNQPQHF.

This clonotype was detected ten times or more. The chain links TRBV6-5 to TRBJ2-1; no definite D call. V was pared by 6 bases and J by 4 bases, with 13 bases between. This CDR3 contains 14 residues. The germline V gene has CDR1 MNHEY and CDR2 SVGAGI. Here the CDR3 reads CASRSGAKYNEQFF. The CDR3 DNA reads TGTGCCAGCAGGTCGGGCGCCAAGTACAATGAGCAGTTCTTC.